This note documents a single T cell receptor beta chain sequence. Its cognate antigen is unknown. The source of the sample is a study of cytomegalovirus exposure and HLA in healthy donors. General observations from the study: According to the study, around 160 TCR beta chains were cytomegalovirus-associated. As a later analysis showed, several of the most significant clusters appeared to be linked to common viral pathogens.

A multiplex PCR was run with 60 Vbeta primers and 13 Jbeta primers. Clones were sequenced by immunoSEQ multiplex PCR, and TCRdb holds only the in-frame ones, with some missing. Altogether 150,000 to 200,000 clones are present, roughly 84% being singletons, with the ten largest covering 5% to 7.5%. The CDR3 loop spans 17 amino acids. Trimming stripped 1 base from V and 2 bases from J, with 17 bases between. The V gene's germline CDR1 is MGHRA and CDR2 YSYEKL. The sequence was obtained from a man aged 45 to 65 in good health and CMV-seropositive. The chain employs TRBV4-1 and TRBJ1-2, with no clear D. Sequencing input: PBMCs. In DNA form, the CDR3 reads TGCGCCAGCAGCCAAGTATCGTCAAGGCGGGGAAACTATGGCTACACCTTC. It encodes CASSQVSSRRGNYGYTF.